This entry features one T cell receptor (beta chain) sequence. Its antigen is still unknown. The germline V gene encodes CDR1 SNHLY and CDR2 FYNNEI. Trimming cost V 6 bases and J 5 bases, with 14 bases left between them. The CDR3 loop spans 14 amino acids. This entry is derived from a study of vaccination and CD4 T cells after COVID-19. The Oncomine TCR Beta short-read assay generated sequence data from the DNA of cultured CD4+ T cells. MiXCR, run by TCRdb on the PCR reads, gives a single entry per CDR3 protein. Of about 11,000 distinct CDR3 sequences listed, 70% are singletons. The treatment here: approximately 11-day PBMC culture with coronavirus spike peptide pools or control peptides (ViraFEST assay).

The V call is TRBV2, the J call TRBJ1-5; D call uncertain. Sequencing was done on a sample of CD4+ T cells from blood, cultured in vitro. This clonotype originated in a human donor who had recovered from COVID-19. In nucleotides, the CDR3 is TGTGCCAGCAGGGATAGACACCCACATCAGCCCCAGCATTTT. Its translation: CASRDRHPHQPQHF. The full variable domain, rest sourced from reference TRBV2 and TRBJ1-5, is EPEVTQTPSHQVTQMGQEVILRCVPISNHLYFYWYRQILGQKVEFLVSFYNNEISEKSEIFDDQFSVERPDGSNFTLKIRSTKLEDSAMYFCASRDRHPHQPQHFGDGTRLSIL.